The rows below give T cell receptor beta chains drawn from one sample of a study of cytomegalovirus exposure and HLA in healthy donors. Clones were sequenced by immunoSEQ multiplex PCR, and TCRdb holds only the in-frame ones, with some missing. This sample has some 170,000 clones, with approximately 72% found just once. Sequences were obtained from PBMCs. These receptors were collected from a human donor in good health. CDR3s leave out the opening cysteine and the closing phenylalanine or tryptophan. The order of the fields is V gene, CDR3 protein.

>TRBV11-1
ASSLGQEYYGYT
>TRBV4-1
ASSQGQGMYGYT
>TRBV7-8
ASSLARRGGTYEQY
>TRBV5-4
ASSLVGSRETQY
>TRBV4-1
ASSQALQGKSWYEQY
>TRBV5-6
ASSLTGTGLAGELF
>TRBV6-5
ASSYSGAANTGELF
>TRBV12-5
ASGLGGTDTGELF
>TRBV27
ASSFFRGPYEQY
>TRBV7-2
ASSTGGGWEKLF
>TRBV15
ATSEGVRGYT
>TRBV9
ASSAGSGGVYNEQF
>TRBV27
ASRTSQTQETQY
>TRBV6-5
ASSLTSGGAREQY
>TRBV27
ASRRADTQY
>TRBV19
ASSGGSGYT
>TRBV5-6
ASSLHGTGGLSGANVLT
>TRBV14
ASSQGYRGPYEQY
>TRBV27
ASSDRDYQPQH
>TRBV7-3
ASSLKTSGYNEQF
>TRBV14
ASSQVPSGRYEQY
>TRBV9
ASSPGGLATVGYT
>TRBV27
ASSGQGPYSNQPQH
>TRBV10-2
ASRGTSGGNEQF
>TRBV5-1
ASSSKDRGGNTQY
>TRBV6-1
ASSENRGRSNEKLF
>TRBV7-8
ASSLGTALGKLF